This T cell receptor beta chain was documented in a study of blood T cell repertoires in COVID-19. Study summary: COVID-19 samples collected from the United States, Italy and Spain covered acute and convalescent phases.

V was pared by 3 bases and J by 4 bases, with 6 bases of the junction left unmatched. Looked up from germline, CDR1 is SEHNR and CDR2 is FQNEAQ (reference sequence). This CDR3 comprises 16 residues. Authors' methods: Estimation of nucleated cell counts was performed using reference gene primer amplification. Sequenced by immunoSEQ multiplex PCR; TCRdb stores in-frame clones only, minus some. V and J calls and clone size come straight from that table; D and trimming were deduced from the DNA. The sample carries roughly 250,000 clones, almost 85% recorded once. The sequenced material came from peripheral blood. The genes are TRBV7-9 and TRBJ1-3, with 10 bases lining up with TRBD1. This TCR was recovered from a woman older than 75 with acute or convalescent COVID-19. CDR3 nucleotide sequence: TGTGCCAGCAGCTTGCTGACAGGGGGCATGGGAAACACCATATATTTT. Amino acid sequence: CASSLLTGGMGNTIYF.